The following is a TCR beta chain sequence with its context. In its sample, this clonotype comes out as medium-sized (0.01 to 0.1%). It has no known antigen specificity. The input lacks base qualities; no much larger clone sits a single base away. The data derive from a study of neurological immune-mediated disorders (dated by TCRdb to between 2018 and 2021). With respect to the entire study: Peripheral blood TCR-beta repertoires from patients with HTLV-I-associated myelopathy (HAM/TSP), patients with multiple sclerosis, and healthy controls were compared in the study using UMI-based sequencing. Alongside PBMC samples, the set of fewer than 110 TCR-beta libraries contained longitudinal samples, technical triplicates, and paired CD4+ and CD8+ T-cell subsets that had been sorted. The cohort was made up of around 70 subjects, consisting of 14 HAM/TSP patients, around 35 multiple sclerosis patients and about 20 healthy controls. Overall study results and their limits: No identical CDR3 amino acid sequences were shared among expanded clones across subjects, suggesting private TCR-beta repertoires in all groups. TCR clonal expansion was greatest in HAM/TSP patients and smallest in MS patients, who ranked below even healthy controls.

For sorted-subset TCR libraries, about 1 million sorted CD4+ or CD8+ T cells were used. PBMCs were separated from peripheral blood using Ficoll-Hypaque density gradient centrifugation and then cryopreserved in liquid nitrogen. Paired sorted CD4+ and CD8+ subsets came from healthy controls, HAM/TSP patients and MS patients. Per the germline V gene (reference sequence), DFQATT is the CDR1 and SNEGSKA is the CDR2. The junction carries 4 bases between V and J, which are trimmed by 4 bases and 3 bases respectively. The cysteine opens and the phenylalanine closes a CDR3 of 11 amino acids. Just the 33-base CDR3 DNA is kept, in frame starting at base 1. cDNA synthesis used template-switch 5'RACE with a primer carrying a 10-nucleotide random unique molecular identifier tagging each TCR transcript. Every sequencing run yielded over 190 million TCR-beta sequences covering 15-18 subjects. The RNeasy kit was used to extract total RNA. Using the KAPA Real-time Library Amplification kit, TCR-beta VDJ regions were amplified with primers for the TCR constant region and the 5'RACE anchor. Sample indexes and Illumina adaptors were added in a first PCR, and a second PCR then increased library yield. After purification with Ampure beads, the TCR product of roughly 650 bp was size-selected on a 2% E-gel SizeSelection system. Library quality was checked on a Bioanalyzer, concentration was measured with Qubit, and libraries were quantified with the Kapa Library Quantification kit before pooling. An Illumina HiSeq 2500 was used to sequence the libraries paired-end at 2 x 150 bp. To increase sequence diversity, roughly 23-30% phiX was spiked into each library pool. The study's own analysis went as follows. Quality-filtered reads were processed with the UMI-based MiGEC pipeline, and over 90% of raw TCR sequences were removed by the MiGEC pipeline during error correction. IMGT germline references were used for aligning VDJ genes, and each clonotype was defined as a unique CDR3 amino acid sequence together with its V-J genes. Clonal expansion, Shannon diversity and CDR3 relatedness were evaluated with VDJtools (CalcPairwiseDistances, ClusterSamples), while phylogenetic trees were built in CLCbio workbench. Clones with at least 8 unique UMIs were defined as expanded, with this threshold being based on coefficient-of-variation modelling across technical triplicates. TCRdb cleaned the public reads at Q25 with fastp, built clones with MiXCR and kept in-frame beta chains. Rows merge per CDR3 protein into single entries with the most common DNA and genes. These V and J calls are TCRdb output, not the study's own analysis. This sample holds 3,500 to 5,000 distinct CDR3 sequences; about 33% were observed only once. Clones ranked in the top ten supply about 42% of the sample.

The sequence joins TRBV20-1 to TRBJ2-1, with the D gene call left open. The clonotype originates from a man between 50 and 59 years old with HTLV-1-associated myelopathy (HAM/TSP). Sequencing was carried out using CD8+ T cells from blood. The CDR3: CSATHYNEQFF. The DNA reads TGCAGTGCTACCCACTACAATGAGCAGTTCTTC.